Following are 5 T cell receptor beta chains from one sample sequenced in a study of blood T cell repertoires in COVID-19. Libraries were prepared by immunoSEQ multiplex PCR; TCRdb keeps only in-frame clonotypes and omits some of them. The sample holds about 89,000 clones, roughly 80% seen once. The material sequenced was peripheral blood. The receptors shown here come from a human donor in a cohort sampled during active COVID-19.

The rearrangement links TRBV4-3 to TRBJ2-3; TRBD2 matches 7 bases. The CDR3 is 17 amino acids. Germline V CDR1 and CDR2: LGHNA, YSLEER. Trimming cost V 0 bases and J 1 base; bases outside gene matches: 7. The CDR3 reads CASSQETTGGGTDTQYF. DNA of the CDR3: TGCGCCAGCAGCCAAGAGACAACGGGAGGTGGCACAGATACGCAGTATTTT.

The CDR3 sequence is CASSLGLADPSGANVLTF. CDR3 nucleotide sequence: TGCGCCAGCAGCCTTGGTCTAGCGGACCCCTCTGGGGCCAACGTCCTGACTTTC. J is TRBJ2-6 and V is TRBV4-1; 7 bases fit TRBD2. Losses at the gene ends were 4 bases for V and 0 bases for J; bases not matched to a gene: 9. CDR3 length: 18 amino acids. Per the germline V gene, CDR1 is MGHRA and CDR2 is YSYEKL.

The chain employs TRBV19 and TRBJ2-2; D uncertain. The germline V gene has CDR1 LNHDA and CDR2 SQIVND (reference sequence). This CDR3 contains 12 residues. V lost 9 bases to trimming and J lost 6 bases, with 11 bases between them. For the CDR3, the DNA is TGTGCCAGCAAGCCCAACCCCGGGGAGCTGTTTTTT. Amino acid sequence: CASKPNPGELFF.

The rearrangement uses TRBV27 and TRBJ1-3, with 8 positions matching TRBD1. This CDR3 has 14 amino acids. J gave up 4 bases and V 6 bases, and 5 bases lay outside the gene matches. Germline loops: CDR1 MNHEY, CDR2 SMNVEV (reference sequence). Here the CDR3 reads CASSDRGAGNTIYF. DNA of the CDR3: TGTGCCAGCAGCGACAGGGGTGCAGGAAACACCATATATTTT.

The V and J genes are TRBV5-6 and TRBJ2-7, with D tentatively TRBD2 (5 bases). The germline CDR1 and CDR2 sequences are SGHDT and YYEEEE. This CDR3 region has 15 residues. V was shortened by 4 bases and J by 0 bases, with 14 bases between the two germline ends. CDR3 sequence (DNA): TGTGCCAGCAGCCCCCGACTAAAAAGCTCCTACGAGCAGTACTTC. Protein product: CASSPRLKSSYEQYF.